Ten or more counts support the clone carrying this T cell receptor beta chain. Its antigen is as yet unknown. The cDNA was generated through 5'RACE incorporating 10-nucleotide random UMIs. TCRdb ran MiXCR on the 5' RACE reads and lists one entry per CDR3 protein. Here the sample spans roughly 32,000 distinct CDR3 sequences, roughly 14% being singletons. Time point specified: technical triplicate 2. Sorted libraries came from about 950,000 CD4+ or CD8+ T cells. Germline V gene data show CDR1 as MDHEN and CDR2 as SYDVKM. The CDR3 extends over 18 amino acids. The trim removed 3 bases at V and 0 bases at J, leaving 13 bases unmatched. The data are from a study of neurological immune-mediated disorders. Study observations and caveats: It was HTLV-1-associated myelopathy that showed the most TCR clonal expansion, while multiple sclerosis showed the least, falling below healthy controls. Subjects shared no identical expanded-clone CDR3 amino acid sequences, suggesting private TCR-beta repertoires in all groups.

The material sequenced was CD4+ T cells from blood. This clonotype was sampled from a female donor with HTLV-1-associated myelopathy (HAM/TSP). The chain uses TRBV28 and TRBJ1-1; 7 positions match TRBD1. This chain's CDR3 is CASSFQGEGPFMNTEAFF. DNA for the CDR3: TGTGCCAGCAGTTTTCAGGGGGAGGGCCCCTTCATGAACACTGAAGCTTTCTTT.